The rows below give T cell receptor beta chains drawn from one sample of a study of technical replicates of blood from several donors. Measured with immunoSEQ multiplex PCR; TCRdb has only the in-frame clones, and not every one. The data hold about 80,000 clones, with roughly 90% observed a single time. The sequencing input was T cells isolated from PBMCs. The source of these receptors is a human donor in good health. Each CDR3 is given with its conserved first and last residue. Fields, in order: D gene, V gene, clone size, J gene, CDR3 DNA, CDR3 protein. The D gene is left open where the match is weak. Clone sizes are given selectively: once, few, many, or a class where the clone is expanded.

>TRBD1|TRBV7-2|-|TRBJ2-7
TGTGCCAGCAGCCGGGGACAGGCCTACGAGCAGTACTTC
CASSRGQAYEQYF
>TRBD2|TRBV7-2|-|TRBJ2-7
TGTGCCAGCAGCTTGGGGACTAGCGGGAGGACCCTCTCCTACGAGCAGTACTTC
CASSLGTSGRTLSYEQYF
>-|TRBV6-5|-|TRBJ1-2
TGTGCCAGCAGTTATGAGGGAAGCTATGGCTACACCTTC
CASSYEGSYGYTF
>-|TRBV9|-|TRBJ1-2
TGTGCCAGCAGCCTACAGGGTTATGGCTACACCTTC
CASSLQGYGYTF
>-|TRBV6-1|-|TRBJ1-2
TGTGCCAGCAGTGCTACAGGGATCTATGGCTACACCTTC
CASSATGIYGYTF
>TRBD2|TRBV28|once|TRBJ2-1
TGTGCCAGCAACGAGGGGGCGACTAGCGGGAGTATTTTCAATGAGCAGTTCTTC
CASNEGATSGSIFNEQFF
>-|TRBV7-9|-|TRBJ1-4
TGTGCCAGCAGACAAATCTTAGGGGGTGAAAAACTGTTTTTT
CASRQILGGEKLFF
>TRBD2|TRBV9|-|TRBJ2-1
TGTGCCAGCAGCGTAGCCCCTGGACTAGCCGGCTACAATGAGCAGTTCTTC
CASSVAPGLAGYNEQFF
>-|TRBV27|-|TRBJ2-3
TGTGCCAGCAGTTTCCGGGGAGTAGACACAGATACGCAGTATTTT
CASSFRGVDTDTQYF
>-|TRBV7-2|once|TRBJ1-3
TGTGCCAGCAGCTTAGCGCCAGGGGTCCTTGGAAACACCATATATTTT
CASSLAPGVLGNTIYF